This T cell receptor beta chain was documented in a study of siplizumab effects on memory and regulatory T cells. Findings of the study overall: It seemed that naive T cells were more diverse than memory cells and were major contributors to the alloresponse. Of the alloreactive clones, only a minor fraction mapped to unstimulated subsets. Alloreactive sequences traceable to unstimulated CD4+ memory cells declined significantly under siplizumab.

Clones were read by immunoSEQ multiplex PCR, and TCRdb kept only the in-frame ones, dropping some. The sample includes 37,000 or so clones, roughly 90% of them seen just once. Where a few donor pairs were concerned, the unstimulated naive, memory, effector memory and TEMRA subsets underwent sequencing. This clone was recorded a few times. No antigen is known for it. V lost 0 bases, J lost 3 bases, and 4 bases stayed unmatched. From germline, CDR1 is MGHRA and CDR2 YSYEKL. The CDR3 covers 16 residues. The chain couples TRBV4-1 to TRBJ2-5; 10 bases match TRBD2. The receptor was isolated from a human donor in good health. The specimen sequenced was naive CD4+ T cells sorted from blood. The CDR3 nucleotides read TGCGCCAGCAGCCAAGATAGGCTAGCGGGGGAAGAGACCCAGTACTTC. Protein: CASSQDRLAGEETQYF.